Presented here are 21 T cell receptor beta chains from one specimen sequenced in a study of beta chain features in type 1 diabetes. The authors reverse transcribed all of the isolated RNA, so sequencing captured expressed TCRB transcripts. Produced via immunoSEQ multiplex PCR; TCRdb's table is partial and in-frame only. Of just over 450,000 clones listed, roughly 31% are singletons. Sequences were obtained from naive CD4+ T cells from blood. The receptors stem from a man aged 18 to 29 in good health.

In its sample, this clone was seen a few times. The J gene is TRBJ2-2, the V gene TRBV5-4; 14 nucleotides agree with TRBD2. Unmatched junction bases numbered 8, after V lost 4 bases and J lost 6 bases. The length of the CDR3 is 17 residues. CDR1 SGHNT and CDR2 YYREEE come from the germline V gene (reference sequence). Here the CDR3 DNA reads TGTGCCAGCAGCCCGACTAGCGGGAGGGCCGTCGCCGGGGAGCTGTTTTTT. It yields the protein CASSPTSGRAVAGELFF.

The chain joins TRBV6-1 to TRBJ2-7; unclear D gene. Trimming took off 3 bases at V and 2 bases at J, with 11 bases between the two ends. This CDR3 comprises 14 residues. The germline CDR1 and CDR2 sequences are MNHNS and SASEGT. The CDR3, as DNA: TGTGCCAGCAGTGACTTGAGACCTGCCTACGAGCAGTACTTC. This sequence encodes CASSDLRPAYEQYF.

This clone was counted between two and nine times. The gene calls are TRBV7-2 and TRBJ2-1; D remains ambiguous. CDR1 is SGHTA, CDR2 FQGNSA, per germline. Deletions cut 7 bases from V and 1 base from J, with 11 bases between. This CDR3 contains 14 residues. The CDR3 is CASKTQSSYNEQFF. DNA for the CDR3: TGTGCCAGCAAGACTCAGAGTTCCTACAATGAGCAGTTCTTC.

This clone was seen a few times. The CDR3 nucleotides are TGCAGCGTTGAAGGGACAGACGCTAACTATGGCTACACCTTC. Protein: CSVEGTDANYGYTF. The chain recombines TRBV29-1 with TRBJ1-2; maybe TRBD1 (6 bases). Germline V gene data show CDR1 as SQVTM and CDR2 as ANQGSEA. The ends were cut back, 1 base at V and 0 bases at J, with 9 bases in the middle. The CDR3 is made up of 14 amino acids. Combining the CDR3 with reference TRBV29-1 and TRBJ1-2 gives the whole variable domain SAVISQKPSRDICQRGTSLTIQCQVDSQVTMMFWYRQQPGQSLTLIATANQGSEATYESGFVIDKFPISRPNLTFSTLTVSNMSPEDSSIYLCSVEGTDANYGYTFGSGTRLTVV.

This chain joins TRBV2 and TRBJ1-4; D is undetermined. Deletions cut 6 bases from V and 4 bases from J, with 9 bases between. CDR3 length equals 13 residues. CDR1 and CDR2 (germline): SNHLY, FYNNEI. In DNA, the CDR3 is TGTGCCAGCAGCGGTCTCTTTAATGAAAAACTGTTTTTT. It is translated as CASSGLFNEKLFF.

This clone came up a few times. This sequence joins TRBV28 and TRBJ2-3; 9 bases are a match to TRBD1. The CDR3 covers 16 residues. V dropped 6 bases and J dropped 4; count of bases not matched to a gene: 11. CDR1 is MDHEN, CDR2 SYDVKM, per germline. The CDR3 loop is CASSNTGGYVADTQYF. The CDR3 nucleotides are TGTGCCAGCAGCAATACAGGGGGCTATGTCGCAGATACGCAGTATTTT.

This clone has just one count. The genes are TRBV25-1 and TRBJ1-4; 7 bases match TRBD1. With 5 bases clipped from V and 8 bases from J, the junction kept 11 bases outside the gene matches. Germline loops: CDR1 MGHDK, CDR2 SYGVNS. This CDR3 is built from 15 residues. The CDR3 loop reads CASSTRTGLGEKLFF. In DNA, the CDR3 is TGTGCCAGCAGTACGCGGACAGGCCTGGGCGAAAAACTGTTTTTT.

V usage is TRBV2 and J usage is TRBJ2-2; tentative D call: TRBD2 (7 bases). Germline-derived CDR1 and CDR2 are SNHLY and FYNNEI. Trimming removed 7 bases from V and 6 bases from J, with 15 bases in between. CDR3 length: 14 residues. The CDR3 spells CASTRGAMAGELFF. Written as DNA, the CDR3 is TGTGCCAGCACCCGGGGGGCTATGGCCGGGGAGCTGTTTTTT.

This clone was observed a handful of times. J is TRBJ2-5 and V is TRBV7-6, with 12 bases aligning to TRBD1. The CDR3 totals 15 residues. The germline V gene has CDR1 SGHVS and CDR2 FNYEAQ. The junction had 5 bases not matched to a gene; V was cut back by 4 bases and J by 5 bases. DNA of the CDR3: TGTGCCAGCAGCTCCGGGACAGGGGGCGGCGAGACCCAGTACTTC. Translating it yields CASSSGTGGGETQYF. Supplemented by reference TRBV7-6 and TRBJ2-5, the full variable domain reads GAGVSQSPRYKVTKRGQDVALRCDPISGHVSLYWYRQALGQGPEFLTYFNYEAQQDKSGLPNDRFSAERPEGSISTLTIQRTEQRDSAMYRCASSSGTGGGETQYFGPGTRLLVL.

This clone was found a few times. The sample has other DNA sequences that encode this CDR3 too. This sequence joins TRBV29-1 and TRBJ1-1, with no clear D. V dropped 1 base and J dropped 0 bases, with 6 bases sitting between them. The CDR3 runs to 13 residues. Germline V lookup: CDR1 SQVTM, CDR2 ANQGSEA. The CDR3 sequence is CSVEASMNTEAFF. For the CDR3, the DNA is TGCAGCGTTGAAGCAAGCATGAACACTGAAGCTTTCTTT.

The rearrangement uses TRBV4-1 and TRBJ2-5, with TRBD1 as a possible D gene (6 bases). This CDR3 region has 14 residues. The V and J ends lost 4 bases and 5 bases respectively, with 14 bases between them. Per germline, CDR1 MGHRA and CDR2 YSYEKL. The CDR3 protein is CASSPTGRMETQYF. The CDR3 nucleotides read TGCGCCAGCAGCCCTACAGGGAGAATGGAGACCCAGTACTTC.

The chain couples TRBV2 to TRBJ1-1, with TRBD1 matching 7 bases. Unmatched junction bases numbered 7, after V lost 2 bases and J lost 10 bases. This CDR3 has 13 amino acids. CDR1 is SNHLY and CDR2 is FYNNEI in the germline V gene. In DNA form, the CDR3 reads TGTGCCAGCAGTGAACCCCAGGGGGTTGGAGCTTTCTTT. This sequence encodes CASSEPQGVGAFF.

The chain recombines TRBV7-9 with TRBJ2-6; possible D gene TRBD1, 6 bases. The CDR3 length is 15 residues. Germline assignment: CDR1 SEHNR and CDR2 FQNEAQ (reference sequence). V lost 6 bases, J lost 2 bases, and 11 bases lay in between. The CDR3 protein is CASRPTGTGANVLTF. The CDR3, as DNA: TGTGCCAGCAGGCCTACAGGGACTGGGGCCAACGTCCTGACTTTC.

The chain combines TRBV7-9 with TRBJ2-3; possibly TRBD1 for D (5 bases). Germline values: CDR1 SEHNR, CDR2 FQNEAQ (reference sequence). The CDR3 loop spans 15 amino acids. V gave up 2 bases and J gave up 2 bases, with 11 bases separating them. CDR3 residues: CASSLRGRPTDTQYF. DNA for the CDR3: TGTGCCAGCAGCTTAAGGGGCCGGCCCACAGATACGCAGTATTTT.

The rearrangement uses TRBV9 and TRBJ2-4; TRBD1 aligns across 9 bases. Germline CDR1 is SGDLS and CDR2 is YYNGEE. The CDR3 has 14 residues. V gave up 6 bases and J gave up 8 bases; unmatched junction bases: 9. CDR3 bases: TGTGCCAGCAACCACGGACAGGGGAGGGACATTCAGTACTTC. It specifies CASNHGQGRDIQYF.

The rearrangement links TRBV7-2 to TRBJ2-4; TRBD1 aligns across 7 bases. Trimming removed 5 bases from V and 7 bases from J; junction bases left unmatched: 14. This CDR3 region has 16 residues. From germline, CDR1 is SGHTA and CDR2 FQGNSA. CDR3 loop: CASSPYRGQGINIQYF. As DNA, the CDR3 is TGTGCCAGCAGCCCCTACAGGGGCCAAGGGATTAACATTCAGTACTTC.

The V gene is TRBV7-2, the J gene TRBJ2-1; 8 bases fit TRBD2. The CDR3 loop spans 18 amino acids. V gave up 4 bases and J gave up 5 bases; unmatched junction bases: 16. CDR1 and CDR2 (germline): SGHTA, FQGNSA. The CDR3 sequence: CASSSPLRGGRVHNEQFF. In DNA form, the CDR3 reads TGTGCCAGCAGCTCCCCCCTGCGCGGGGGGAGGGTCCACAATGAGCAGTTCTTC.

This clone has just a few counts. Other DNA variants within this sample encode the same CDR3. This rearrangement joins TRBV29-1 to TRBJ1-4; D unresolved. This CDR3 is built from 10 residues. Germline V CDR1 and CDR2: SQVTM, ANQGSEA. Trimming stripped 5 bases from V and 6 bases from J, with 4 bases between. The CDR3 protein is CSVRDEKLFF. The CDR3 DNA reads as TGCAGCGTTAGGGATGAAAAACTGTTTTTT. Full variable domain (remainder filled in from reference TRBV29-1 and TRBJ1-4): SAVISQKPSRDICQRGTSLTIQCQVDSQVTMMFWYRQQPGQSLTLIATANQGSEATYESGFVIDKFPISRPNLTFSTLTVSNMSPEDSSIYLCSVRDEKLFFGSGTQLSVL.

The chain carries TRBV4-1 and TRBJ2-2, with a possible D match to TRBD1 (5 bases). V lost 3 bases and J lost 6, with 11 bases in between. This CDR3 contains 14 residues. The germline V gene has CDR1 MGHRA and CDR2 YSYEKL. CDR3 sequence: CASSHPRDSGELFF. The DNA for the CDR3 is TGCGCCAGCAGCCATCCCAGGGATTCCGGGGAGCTGTTTTTT.

The J gene is TRBJ2-7, the V gene TRBV29-1, with TRBD1 identical over 12 bases. The germline V gene encodes CDR1 SQVTM and CDR2 ANQGSEA. V gave up 6 bases and J gave up 6 bases; unmatched junction bases: 12. The CDR3 spans 15 residues. The CDR3 DNA sequence: TGCAGCGTGGACGGAACCGGGACAGGGGGCAGCGAGCAGTACTTC. Translation: CSVDGTGTGGSEQYF.

The V call is TRBV4-3, the J call TRBJ2-1; D not resolved. There are 15 residues in the CDR3. Germline CDR1 is LGHNA and CDR2 is YSLEER. Trimming took 0 bases from V and 0 from J, leaving 6 bases between them. CDR3 nucleotide sequence: TGCGCCAGCAGCCAAGATTTGCGCTCCTACAATGAGCAGTTCTTC. This sequence encodes CASSQDLRSYNEQFF.